The T cell receptor beta chain under discussion was sequenced for a study of Ad26.COV2.S vaccination and SARS-CoV-2 variants. For the study at large: Enrolled in COV1001, the donor was in the Ad26.COV2.S trial arm, which received the vaccine. Study results and limitations: Vaccinees reportedly had broad spike-specific CD8+ and CD4+ T cell responses.

From germline, CDR1 is LGHNA and CDR2 YSLEER. V was cut by 4 bases and J by 2 bases, with 10 bases left in between. The CDR3 is 14 residues long. Comments on this clone: Its target is unknown.

Sequencing was performed with immunoSEQ multiplex PCR; in TCRdb, only in-frame clones are kept and a portion is missing. Found here are about 350,000 clones, about 88% of them singletons; the top ten hold around 10%. This sample's treatment: approximately 18 received Ad26.COV2.S at low or high dose, single or two shots; several received placebo; per-sample allocation not given. Samples analyzed were those drawn on day 63 after the first vaccine or placebo injection. Donation came from an adult in Boston who was aged 18-55 years. An Ad26 vector expressing Wuhan-strain SARS-CoV-2 spike constituted the vaccine.

J is TRBJ2-3 and V is TRBV4-3, with D perhaps matching TRBD2 (7 bases). This clonotype was sampled from a person between 18 and 65 years old who received the Ad26.COV2.S COVID-19 vaccine or a placebo. This specimen was peripheral blood, taken in a trial of Ad26.COV2.S vaccine versus placebo. The CDR3 sequence is CASSRGGATDTQYF. In DNA, the CDR3 is TGCGCCAGCAGCCGTGGGGGGGCCACAGATACGCAGTATTTT.